Described below is a single T cell receptor (beta chain) sequence and its context. Using immunoSEQ multiplex PCR, the repertoire was profiled, and TCRdb retains in-frame clones only, with some absent. The profile covers tens of thousands of clones, with approximately 91% appearing a single time and approximately 2.4% taken by the ten largest. This record comes from a study of T cell changes during pregnancy in multiple sclerosis. The CDR3 loop spans 15 amino acids. The V gene's germline CDR1 is MNHNS and CDR2 SASEGT. After removal of 5 bases from V and 7 bases from J, the junction contained 11 bases not matched to a gene.

Sequencing was performed on peripheral blood, taken in the first trimester of pregnancy. The sequence derives from a female donor with multiple sclerosis, enrolled in a pregnancy study. The chain joins TRBV6-1 to TRBJ1-2, with TRBD1 matching 9 bases. CDR3 DNA: TGTGCCAGCAGTCTGTCCGGGACAGGGCGGCTTGGCTACACCTTC. This sequence encodes CASSLSGTGRLGYTF.